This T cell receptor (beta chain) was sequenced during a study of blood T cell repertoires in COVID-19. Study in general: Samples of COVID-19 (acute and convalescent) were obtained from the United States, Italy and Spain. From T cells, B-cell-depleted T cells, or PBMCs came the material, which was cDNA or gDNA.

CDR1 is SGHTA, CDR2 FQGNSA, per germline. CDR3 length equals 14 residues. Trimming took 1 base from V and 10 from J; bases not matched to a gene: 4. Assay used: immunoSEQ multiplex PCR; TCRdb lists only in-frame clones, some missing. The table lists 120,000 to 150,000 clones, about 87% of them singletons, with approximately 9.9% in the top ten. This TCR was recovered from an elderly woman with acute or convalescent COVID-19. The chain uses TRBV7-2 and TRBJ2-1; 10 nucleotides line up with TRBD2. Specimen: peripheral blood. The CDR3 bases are TGTGCCAGCAGCTTAGTTCCACTAGCGGGAGAGCAGTTCTTC. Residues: CASSLVPLAGEQFF.